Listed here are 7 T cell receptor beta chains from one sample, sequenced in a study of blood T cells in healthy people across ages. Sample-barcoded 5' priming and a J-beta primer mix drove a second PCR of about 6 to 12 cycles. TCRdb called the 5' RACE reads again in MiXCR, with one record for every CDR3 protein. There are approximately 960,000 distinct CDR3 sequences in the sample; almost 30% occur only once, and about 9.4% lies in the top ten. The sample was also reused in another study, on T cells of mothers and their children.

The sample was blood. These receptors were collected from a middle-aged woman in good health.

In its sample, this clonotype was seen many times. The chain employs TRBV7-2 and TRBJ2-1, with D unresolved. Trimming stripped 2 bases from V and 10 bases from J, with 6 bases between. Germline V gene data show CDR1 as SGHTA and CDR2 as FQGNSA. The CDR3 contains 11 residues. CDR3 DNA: TGTGCCAGCAGCTTATACGGGGAGCAGTTCTTC. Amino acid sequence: CASSLYGEQFF.

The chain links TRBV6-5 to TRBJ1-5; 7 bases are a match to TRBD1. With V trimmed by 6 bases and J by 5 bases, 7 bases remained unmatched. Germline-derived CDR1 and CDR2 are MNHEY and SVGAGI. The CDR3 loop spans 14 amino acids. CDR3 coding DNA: TGTGCCAGCAGGTTCCGACAGGGAGATCAGCCCCAGCATTTT. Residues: CASRFRQGDQPQHF.

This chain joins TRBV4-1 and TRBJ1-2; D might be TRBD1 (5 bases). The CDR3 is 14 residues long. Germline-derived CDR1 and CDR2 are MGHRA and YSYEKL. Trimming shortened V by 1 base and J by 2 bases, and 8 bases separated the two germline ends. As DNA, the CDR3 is TGCGCCAGCAGCCAAGCGGGGGAGAACTATGGCTACACCTTC. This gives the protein CASSQAGENYGYTF.

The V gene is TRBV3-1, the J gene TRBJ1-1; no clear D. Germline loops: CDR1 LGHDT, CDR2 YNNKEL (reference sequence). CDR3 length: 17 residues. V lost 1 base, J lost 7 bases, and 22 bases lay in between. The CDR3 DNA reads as TGTGCCAGCAGCCAAGCGATACGACCGACCGGGCAGTTTGAAGCTTTCTTT. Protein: CASSQAIRPTGQFEAFF.

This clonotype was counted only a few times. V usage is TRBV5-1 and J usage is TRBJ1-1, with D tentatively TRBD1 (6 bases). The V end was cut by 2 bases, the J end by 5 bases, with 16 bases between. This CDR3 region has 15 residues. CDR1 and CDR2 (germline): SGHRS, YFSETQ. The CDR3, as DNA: TGCGCCAGCAGCTTTGGTCGGGTAGGGGGAACTGAAGCTTTCTTT. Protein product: CASSFGRVGGTEAFF.

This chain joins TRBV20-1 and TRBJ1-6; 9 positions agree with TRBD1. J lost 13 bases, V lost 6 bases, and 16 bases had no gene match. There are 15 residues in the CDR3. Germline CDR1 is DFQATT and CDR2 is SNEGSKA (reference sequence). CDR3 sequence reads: CSAKPPGQGLSPLHF. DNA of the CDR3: TGCAGTGCCAAACCCCCGGGACAGGGTTTGTCGCCCCTCCACTTT.

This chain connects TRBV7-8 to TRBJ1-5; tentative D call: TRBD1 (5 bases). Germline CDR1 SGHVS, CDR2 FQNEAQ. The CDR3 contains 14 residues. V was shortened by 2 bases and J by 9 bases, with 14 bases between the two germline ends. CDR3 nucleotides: TGTGCCAGCAGCTTACTGGACACGGGGGGGCCCCAGCATTTT. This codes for CASSLLDTGGPQHF.